This record concerns one TCR beta chain sequence. The source of the sample is a study of CD8 T cells in ankylosing spondylitis. The germline V gene encodes CDR1 SGHRS and CDR2 YFSETQ. J lost 3 bases, V lost 3 bases, and 10 bases had no gene match. The CDR3 runs to 16 residues. TCRdb re-called the 5' RACE reads through MiXCR, storing one row per CDR3 protein. The sample includes some 250,000 distinct CDR3 sequences, approximately 9% of them seen just once. Sequenced material: blood, either unsorted or a sorted T cell fraction (not recorded which). The V call is TRBV5-1, the J call TRBJ1-1; 8 nucleotides align to TRBD1. The clonotype originates from a male donor with ankylosing spondylitis or in good health (not recorded which). The CDR3 loop reads CASSSGQGIVDTEAFF. Written as DNA, the CDR3 is TGCGCCAGCAGCTCCGGACAGGGCATAGTTGACACTGAAGCTTTCTTT. The whole variable domain, filled in from reference TRBV5-1 and TRBJ1-1, reads KAGVTQTPRYLIKTRGQQVTLSCSPISGHRSVSWYQQTPGQGLQFLFEYFSETQRNKGNFPGRFSGRQFSNSRSEMNVSTLELGDSALYLCASSSGQGIVDTEAFFGQGTRLTVV.